Each of the 23 T cell receptor beta chains below was sequenced from the same sample in a study of neurological immune-mediated disorders. Each CDR3 protein gets one entry after TCRdb re-called the 5' RACE reads with MiXCR. The data contain roughly 48,000 distinct CDR3 sequences, approximately 6.2% of them seen just once; the ten biggest clones take up 1.1% to 1.5%. Specimen: CD4+ T cells from blood. These receptor sequences come from a woman aged 18-29 years with multiple sclerosis.

This clonotype was counted a few times. The chain couples TRBV29-1 to TRBJ1-1, with unresolved D. Germline values: CDR1 SQVTM, CDR2 ANQGSEA. The CDR3 sequence is 10 residues long. V was pared by 7 bases and J by 11 bases, with 14 bases between. CDR3 nucleotides: TGCAGCGCCAAGGACCGAGAGGCTTTCTTT. It yields the protein CSAKDREAFF.

Many counts were recorded for this clonotype. J is TRBJ1-4 and V is TRBV20-1, with D perhaps matching TRBD1 (6 bases). Trimming stripped 6 bases from V and 8 bases from J, with 16 bases between. CDR1 and CDR2 from the germline V gene are DFQATT and SNEGSKA (reference sequence). The CDR3 is 13 amino acids. The CDR3, as DNA: TGCAGTGCCCGGACAATGGGGGCAGAAAAACTGTTTTTT. Its translation is CSARTMGAEKLFF.

This clonotype showed up many times. The rearrangement uses TRBV20-1 and TRBJ2-3; 11 nucleotides agree with TRBD2. From germline, CDR1 is DFQATT and CDR2 SNEGSKA (reference sequence). The CDR3 spans 15 residues. DNA of the CDR3: TGCAGGCCCCCACTACTAGCGGGGGAGACAGATACGCAGTATTTT. It specifies CRPPLLAGETDTQYF.

This rearrangement joins TRBV5-5 to TRBJ2-1; D is possibly TRBD1 or TRBD2 (6 bases each). V was clipped by 3 bases and J by 10 bases, with 20 bases between them. Per germline, CDR1 SGHKS and CDR2 YYEKEE (reference sequence). The CDR3 is 15 residues long. DNA for the CDR3: TGTGCCAGCAGCTCGCGACTAGGGGGGACCTACGAGCAGTTCTTC. Encoded protein: CASSSRLGGTYEQFF.

This clonotype occurred many times. The rearrangement joins TRBV5-5 to TRBJ2-2, with D tentatively TRBD2 (7 bases). This CDR3 has 14 residues. V lost 4 bases to trimming and J lost 6 bases, with 13 bases between them. Per germline, CDR1 SGHKS and CDR2 YYEKEE (reference sequence). The CDR3 spells CASSLYGGPGELFF. The CDR3, as DNA: TGTGCCAGCAGCCTCTACGGGGGGCCCGGGGAGCTGTTTTTT.

This clonotype was seen repeatedly, ten times or more. The chain is built from TRBV20-1 and TRBJ2-5; 9 nucleotides align to TRBD2. In germline, CDR1 is DFQATT, CDR2 SNEGSKA (reference sequence). V shed 7 bases, J shed 6 bases, and the junction held 3 bases outside the gene matches. The CDR3 has 11 residues. As DNA, the CDR3 is TGCAGTGTAGCGGGGGTGAAGACCCAGTACTTC. Its translation: CSVAGVKTQYF.

This clonotype was counted at least ten times. This sequence joins TRBV28 and TRBJ1-3; D remains unclear. V lost 7 bases and J 0 bases, leaving 13 bases between the germline ends. This CDR3 is built from 15 residues. Germline assignment: CDR1 MDHEN and CDR2 SYDVKM. The CDR3 region is CASIFSGSSGNTIYF. The CDR3 nucleotides read TGTGCCAGCATTTTTTCGGGGAGCTCTGGAAACACCATATATTTT.

This clonotype came up many times. The gene calls are TRBV6-2 or TRBV6-3 and TRBJ2-7; TRBD2 matches at 9 bases. This CDR3 has 14 residues. Germline assignment: CDR1 MNHEY and CDR2 SVGEGT. Trimming removed 5 bases from V and 3 bases from J; junction bases left unmatched: 5. CDR3 nucleotide sequence: TGTGCCAGCAGTAGCCGAGCGGGAGGCTACGAGCAGTACGTC. It specifies CASSSRAGGYEQYV.

This clonotype showed up many times. The gene calls are TRBV5-1 and TRBJ2-6; tentative D call: TRBD2 (6 bases). This CDR3 spans 18 amino acids. V lost 0 bases, J lost 0 bases, and 13 bases lay in between. Germline CDR1 is SGHRS and CDR2 is YFSETQ. The CDR3 sequence is CASSLARGDSSGANVLTF. DNA for the CDR3: TGCGCCAGCAGCTTGGCTCGAGGGGACTCCTCTGGGGCCAACGTCCTGACTTTC.

About this clonotype: A much larger clone differs from this one at a single base, so this may be a read error. This chain joins TRBV6-2 or TRBV6-3 and TRBJ2-1, with 9 positions matching TRBD1. The CDR3 totals 15 residues. CDR1 MNHEY and CDR2 SVGEGT come from the germline V gene. CDR3 in DNA: TGTGCCAGCAGGCCTTGGACAGGGGCCTACGATGAGCAGTTCTTC. This sequence encodes CASRPWTGAYDEQFF.

This clonotype has just a few counts. This chain links TRBV20-1 with TRBJ2-1; 9 positions agree with TRBD1. Germline CDR1 and CDR2: DFQATT and SNEGSKA (reference sequence). This CDR3 has 14 amino acids. V lost 6 bases, J lost 15 bases, and 18 bases stayed unmatched. The CDR3: CSATGGADHGSMFF. For the CDR3, the DNA is TGCAGTGCGACAGGGGGTGCGGATCACGGCAGCATGTTCTTC.

In its sample, this clonotype was seen many times. The chain is built from TRBV20-1 and TRBJ1-5; possibly TRBD1 for D (5 bases). This CDR3 spans 13 amino acids. Per the germline V gene, CDR1 is DFQATT and CDR2 is SNEGSKA (reference sequence). V shed 3 bases and J shed 4 bases, with 10 bases lying between them. The CDR3 coding sequence is TGCAGTGCTAGTAGTTGGGGGAATCAGCCCCAGCATTTT. Its translation is CSASSWGNQPQHF.

This clonotype showed up many times. The genes are TRBV10-3 and TRBJ2-1; the match to TRBD2 covers 8 bases. This CDR3 is built from 11 residues. V shed 9 bases, J shed 9 bases, and the junction held 4 bases outside the gene matches. CDR1 is ENHRY, CDR2 SYGVKD, per germline. Here the CDR3 reads CAIAGAFEQFF. The CDR3 region has the DNA TGTGCCATAGCGGGAGCTTTTGAGCAGTTCTTC.

The chain joins TRBV27 to TRBJ2-7, with 10 bases lining up with TRBD1. CDR3 length equals 15 residues. The V gene's germline CDR1 is MNHEY and CDR2 SMNVEV (reference sequence). Germline trimming cut 2 bases from V and 2 bases from J; bases unmatched to any gene: 3. CDR3 nucleotides: TGTGCCAGCAGTTTAGAAGGGACAGGGGCCTACGAGCAGTACGTC. Translated, it gives CASSLEGTGAYEQYV.

This clonotype was recorded at least ten times. The chain carries TRBV20-1 and TRBJ1-1; D remains unclear. V was clipped by 0 bases and J by 7 bases, with 6 bases between them. The germline V gene encodes CDR1 DFQATT and CDR2 SNEGSKA (reference sequence). The CDR3 length is 11 residues. CDR3 in amino acids: CSARDYSEAFF. The CDR3, as DNA: TGCAGTGCTAGAGATTACAGTGAAGCTTTCTTT.

This clonotype occurred many times. The chain recombines TRBV12-3 or TRBV12-4 with TRBJ2-2, with D maybe TRBD2 (5 bases). CDR3 length: 16 residues. V shed 7 bases and J shed 1 base, with 16 bases lying between them. CDR3: CASNRGLRRNTGELFF. The CDR3 bases are TGTGCCAGCAATCGGGGTTTAAGACGGAACACCGGGGAGCTGTTTTTT.

This clonotype was seen ten or more times. The gene calls are TRBV6-1 and TRBJ2-1; 10 bases map to TRBD2. The ends lost 6 bases at V and 0 bases at J; junction bases unmatched: 14. The CDR3 loop spans 19 amino acids. From germline, CDR1 is MNHNS and CDR2 SASEGT. CDR3 region: CASRHSNLLAGISYNEQFF. The CDR3 region has the DNA TGTGCCAGCAGGCACTCGAACCTACTAGCGGGGATCTCCTACAATGAGCAGTTCTTC.

This clonotype was recorded many times. The chain carries TRBV10-3 and TRBJ1-2; the match to TRBD1 covers 7 bases. Germline V gene lookup returns CDR1 ENHRY and CDR2 SYGVKD. This CDR3 is built from 14 residues. Trimming took 4 bases from V and 4 from J; bases not matched to a gene: 6. The CDR3 bases are TGTGCCATCAGTGGGCAGGGGGGCGTCTATGGCTACACCTTC. Its protein product is CAISGQGGVYGYTF.

In this sample, this clonotype turned up many times. The rearrangement uses TRBV5-1 and TRBJ1-1; perhaps TRBD1 as D (5 bases). The CDR3 covers 14 residues. Trimming shortened V by 4 bases and J by 2 bases, and 12 bases separated the two germline ends. The germline gives CDR1 SGHRS, CDR2 YFSETQ. The CDR3 is CASSGQGYNTEAFF. The CDR3 nucleotides are TGCGCCAGCAGCGGCCAGGGTTATAACACTGAAGCTTTCTTT.

This clonotype has ten or more counts. V usage is TRBV12-3 or TRBV12-4 and J usage is TRBJ1-1; D perhaps matches TRBD1 (5 bases). The CDR3 extends over 17 amino acids. Trimming cost V 3 bases and J 10 bases, with 27 bases left between them. The CDR3, as DNA: TGTGCCAGCAGTTTTCTATCCGCAGGGCCGGGCCTAAATGGAGCTTTCTTT. This encodes CASSFLSAGPGLNGAFF.

This clonotype was observed at least ten times. The rearrangement uses TRBV9 and TRBJ2-1, with no clear D. V was clipped by 0 bases and J by 6 bases, with 10 bases between them. This CDR3 has 14 residues. Germline lookup yields CDR1 SGDLS and CDR2 YYNGEE. The CDR3 sequence: CASSVAAMFNEQFF. The CDR3 coding sequence is TGTGCCAGCAGCGTAGCGGCTATGTTCAATGAGCAGTTCTTC.

This clonotype was detected only a few times. This sequence joins TRBV20-1 and TRBJ1-3; D is perhaps TRBD1 (5 bases). This CDR3 is built from 14 residues. The germline CDR1 and CDR2 sequences are DFQATT and SNEGSKA (reference sequence). V was pared by 1 base and J by 4 bases, with 11 bases between. The CDR3 sequence is CSARVSGEGNTIYF. The DNA of the CDR3 is TGCAGTGCTAGAGTCTCGGGGGAGGGAAACACCATATATTTT.

This clonotype was observed many times. The rearrangement joins TRBV15 to TRBJ1-2; D is unclear. The germline V gene has CDR1 LNHNV and CDR2 YYDKDF (reference sequence). CDR3 size: 14 residues. Trimming cost V 2 bases and J 2 bases, with 9 bases left between them. CDR3 sequence (DNA): TGTGCCACCAGCAGACGCGGACGGAACTATGGCTACACCTTC. Translation gives CATSRRGRNYGYTF.